The 23 T cell receptor beta chains reported below all come from one sample, sequenced in a study of OX40 agonist ivuxolimab in advanced cancers. Libraries were prepared by immunoSEQ multiplex PCR; TCRdb keeps only in-frame clonotypes and omits some of them. This repertoire shows tens of thousands of clones, approximately 90% found once; its top ten account for approximately 1.8%. Sequencing was performed on CD4+ or CD8+ T cells sorted from blood, taken in a trial of the OX40 agonist ivuxolimab. These receptors were collected from an adult with an advanced solid tumor such as melanoma, head and neck, liver or kidney cancer.

By share of the sample, this clone is medium-sized (0.01 to 0.1%). The chain carries TRBV18 and TRBJ2-2, with no clear D. This CDR3 region has 16 residues. V was trimmed by 2 bases and J by 0 bases, leaving 10 bases between them. Germline CDR1 KGHSH, CDR2 LQKENI. The CDR3 DNA follows: TGTGCCAGCTCACCAACTTCGCTTGCGAACACCGGGGAGCTGTTTTTT. Its translation is CASSPTSLANTGELFF.

The rearrangement joins TRBV11-1 to TRBJ1-2, with unresolved D. The CDR3 sequence is 16 residues long. Trimming pared 4 bases from V and 2 bases from J, leaving 17 bases between. CDR1 SGHAT and CDR2 FQDESV come from the germline V gene (reference sequence). CDR3 nucleotides: TGTGCCAGCAGCTCCCCGCCGGGTAGTCTGAACTATGGCTACACCTTC. This encodes CASSSPPGSLNYGYTF.

In this sample, this clone turned up a few times. J is TRBJ1-1 and V is TRBV30; D gene uncertain. The CDR3 loop spans 13 amino acids. Germline V gene sequence: CDR1 GTSNPN, CDR2 SVGIG (reference sequence). The V end was cut by 0 bases, the J end by 4 bases, with 9 bases between. DNA for the CDR3: TGTGCCTGGAGTGTCGGGAGTGGCACTGAAGCTTTCTTT. Residues: CAWSVGSGTEAFF.

The chain couples TRBV10-3 to TRBJ1-4, with 7 positions matching TRBD1. Losses at the gene ends were 5 bases for V and 0 bases for J; bases not matched to a gene: 6. The CDR3 has 16 amino acids. Germline V gene sequence: CDR1 ENHRY, CDR2 SYGVKD. CDR3 bases: TGTGCCATCAGTAACAGGGGCTCCGCAACTAATGAAAAACTGTTTTTT. Amino acid sequence: CAISNRGSATNEKLFF.

This chain links TRBV7-9 with TRBJ2-3; TRBD2 agrees at 8 bases. Germline trimming cut 7 bases from V and 4 bases from J; bases unmatched to any gene: 13. CDR3 length: 16 residues. Germline V gene data show CDR1 as SEHNR and CDR2 as FQNEAQ (reference sequence). The chain's CDR3 is CASTARLSGSADTQYF. The DNA of the CDR3 is TGTGCCAGCACGGCAAGGTTGAGCGGGAGCGCAGATACGCAGTATTTT. The variable domain in full, completed from reference TRBV7-9 and TRBJ2-3, reads DTGVSQNPRHKITKRGQNVTFRCDPISEHNRLYWYRQTLGQGPEFLTYFQNEAQLEKSRLLSDRFSAERPKGSFSTLEIQRTEQGDSAMYLCASTARLSGSADTQYFGPGTRLTVL.

The rearrangement joins TRBV5-4 to TRBJ2-1; the match to TRBD1 covers 10 bases. The CDR3 has 15 residues. With 5 bases clipped from V and 2 bases from J, the junction kept 4 bases outside the gene matches. Germline lookup yields CDR1 SGHNT and CDR2 YYREEE (reference sequence). The CDR3 region is CASRGDRGPYNEQFF. The CDR3 DNA sequence: TGTGCCAGCAGGGGGGACAGGGGTCCCTACAATGAGCAGTTCTTC.

The chain couples TRBV7-2 to TRBJ1-1; 8 nucleotides match TRBD1. V trimming: 4 bases; J trimming: 4 bases; junction bases outside the gene matches: 5. The CDR3 totals 14 residues. Per the germline V gene, CDR1 is SGHTA and CDR2 is FQGNSA. The CDR3, as DNA: TGTGCCAGCAGCTCCGGACAGGGTCGCACTGAAGCTTTCTTT. This codes for CASSSGQGRTEAFF.

The J gene is TRBJ1-5, the V gene TRBV21-1; the D call in the table, TRBD1, was not verified against the DNA. TRBV21-1 is a pseudogene. The CDR3 is 16 residues long. For the CDR3, the DNA is TGTGCCAGCAGCAACAGGGACAGGGGGCCCAGTCAGCCCCAGCATTTT. It specifies CASSNRDRGPSQPQHF.

J is TRBJ2-5 and V is TRBV5-1; 7 bases are shared with TRBD1. The length of the CDR3 is 14 residues. Per the germline V gene, CDR1 is SGHRS and CDR2 is YFSETQ. The trim removed 5 bases at V and 6 bases at J, leaving 10 bases unmatched. CDR3 loop: CASRAQGEGKTQYF. The CDR3 nucleotides read TGCGCCAGCAGGGCTCAGGGGGAAGGGAAGACCCAGTACTTC.

The gene calls are TRBV4-1 and TRBJ2-1; tentatively, D is TRBD1 (6 bases). The CDR3 is 17 amino acids. The germline V gene has CDR1 MGHRA and CDR2 YSYEKL. Trimming removed 3 bases from V and 6 bases from J, with 21 bases in between. CDR3 in amino acids: CASSQRVTGIGVNEQFF. The CDR3 region has the DNA TGCGCCAGCAGCCAGAGAGTAACAGGGATCGGTGTCAATGAGCAGTTCTTC.

This chain's CDR3 is CASSKGLTIQETQYF. The DNA for the CDR3 is TGTGCCAGTAGTAAGGGACTTACAATCCAAGAGACCCAGTACTTC. V gene TRBV19 combines with J gene TRBJ2-5, with a weak D call TRBD2 (6 bases). Germline V gene data show CDR1 as LNHDA and CDR2 as SQIVND (reference sequence). The CDR3 consists of 15 residues. V was clipped by 4 bases and J by 1 base, with 13 bases between them.

J is TRBJ2-7 and V is TRBV7-8, with TRBD2 matching over 12 bases. Germline CDR1 reads SGHVS; CDR2 reads FQNEAQ. Trimming removed 0 bases from V and 4 bases from J; junction bases left unmatched: 4. CDR3 length equals 16 residues. The CDR3 spells CASSLAWLAGGYEQYF. CDR3 nucleotides: TGTGCCAGCAGCTTAGCTTGGCTAGCGGGAGGGTACGAGCAGTACTTC.

The chain links TRBV4-3 to TRBJ1-6; D is possibly TRBD1 (6 bases). V was trimmed by 0 bases and J by 10 bases, leaving 16 bases between them. Per the germline V gene, CDR1 is LGHNA and CDR2 is YSLEER. The CDR3 is 16 amino acids. CDR3 bases: TGCGCCAGCAGCCAAGAGATTCTGGCAGGGGAATCACCCCTCCACTTT. It yields the protein CASSQEILAGESPLHF.

This chain links TRBV5-4 with TRBJ1-2; 8 bases agree with TRBD1. The junction had 12 bases not matched to a gene; V was cut back by 3 bases and J by 8 bases. The CDR3 length is 15 residues. CDR1 SGHNT and CDR2 YYREEE come from the germline V gene (reference sequence). CDR3 coding DNA: TGTGCCAGCAGCTCCGACGGACAGGGAAAACGGGGCTACACCTTC. This encodes CASSSDGQGKRGYTF.

The chain couples TRBV28 to TRBJ2-3; D is perhaps TRBD1 or TRBD2 (5 bases each). CDR3 length equals 15 residues. Per germline, CDR1 MDHEN and CDR2 SYDVKM. Trimming removed 3 bases at V and 4 bases at J, with 14 bases between. The CDR3 spells CASSFSSSGPDTQYF. The CDR3 DNA reads as TGTGCCAGCAGTTTTTCCTCGTCGGGGCCAGATACGCAGTATTTT.

This chain connects TRBV27 to TRBJ1-1; D not certain. CDR1 and CDR2 from the germline V gene are MNHEY and SMNVEV (reference sequence). The V and J ends lost 5 bases and 4 bases respectively, with 17 bases between them. The CDR3 is 15 amino acids. The CDR3 DNA is TGTGCCAGCAGTCCTCTCACCAAGGGATTCACTGAAGCTTTCTTT. The encoded protein is CASSPLTKGFTEAFF.

The chain recombines TRBV30 with TRBJ1-1; D may be TRBD1 (6 bases). The length of the CDR3 is 12 residues. The germline gives CDR1 GTSNPN, CDR2 SVGIG (reference sequence). The V gene lost 1 base and the J gene lost 11 bases, with 14 bases spanning the gap. The CDR3 spells CAWSAYRDAAFF. The DNA for the CDR3 is TGTGCCTGGAGTGCTTACAGGGATGCGGCTTTCTTT.

The sample holds one count of this clone. The chain is built from TRBV14 and TRBJ2-1; unclear D gene. V dropped 4 bases and J dropped 7 bases, with 26 bases sitting between them. There are 18 residues in the CDR3. CDR1 SGHDN and CDR2 FVKESK come from the germline V gene. DNA of the CDR3: TGTGCCAGCAGCCCCCGACCCCCCATGATCCTCAGCTTTAATGAGCAGTTCTTC. Translated: CASSPRPPMILSFNEQFF. The full variable domain, rest sourced from reference TRBV14 and TRBJ2-1, is EAGVTQFPSHSVIEKGQTVTLRCDPISGHDNLYWYRRVMGKEIKFLLHFVKESKQDESGMPNNRFLAERTGGTYSTLKVQPAELEDSGVYFCASSPRPPMILSFNEQFFGPGTRLTVL.

This clone appeared a single time. The rearrangement joins TRBV11-2 to TRBJ1-1; the match to TRBD1 covers 10 bases. CDR1 is SGHAT and CDR2 is FQNNGV in the germline V gene. V dropped 4 bases and J dropped 11; count of bases not matched to a gene: 13. The CDR3 runs to 15 residues. CDR3 coding DNA: TGTGCCAGCAGCTACACGACAGGGGGCTCGGGGATGGCTTTCTTT. It codes for CASSYTTGGSGMAFF. The entire variable domain, with the rest obtained from reference TRBV11-2 and TRBJ1-1, is as follows: EAGVAQSPRYKIIEKRQSVAFWCNPISGHATLYWYQQILGQGPKLLIQFQNNGVVDDSQLPKDRFSAERLKGVDSTLKIQPAKLEDSAVYLCASSYTTGGSGMAFFGQGTRLTVV.

The CDR3 sequence: CASSPTSGSGGTQYF. In DNA, the CDR3 is TGTGCCAGCAGTCCGACTAGCGGGAGTGGTGGTACGCAGTATTTT. The chain carries TRBV27 and TRBJ2-3; TRBD2 matches at 12 bases. Unmatched junction bases numbered 8, after V lost 5 bases and J lost 8 bases. Germline V gene sequence: CDR1 MNHEY, CDR2 SMNVEV (reference sequence). The CDR3 contains 15 residues.

This chain uses TRBV7-8 with TRBJ2-3, with TRBD2 matching 8 bases. Trimming removed 5 bases from V and 1 base from J; junction bases left unmatched: 2. Germline V gene lookup returns CDR1 SGHVS and CDR2 FQNEAQ. The length of the CDR3 is 14 residues. This CDR3 reads CASSPTSGTDTQYF. CDR3 DNA sequence: TGTGCCAGCAGCCCGACTAGCGGCACAGATACGCAGTATTTT.

This sequence joins TRBV6-5 and TRBJ1-1; D unclear. CDR3 length equals 14 residues. In germline, CDR1 is MNHEY, CDR2 SVGAGI. Trimming removed 5 bases from V and 1 base from J, with 11 bases in between. CDR3 in amino acids: CASSPTGRNTEAFF. In nucleotides, the CDR3 is TGTGCCAGCAGTCCAACCGGGAGGAACACTGAAGCTTTCTTT.

The chain recombines TRBV11-2 with TRBJ1-4; D is uncertain. Trimming removed 2 bases at V and 5 bases at J, with 6 bases between. Germline V gene lookup returns CDR1 SGHAT and CDR2 FQNNGV. CDR3 length: 13 residues. DNA for the CDR3: TGTGCCAGCAGCTTAATAGGGAATGAAAAACTGTTTTTT. Its protein product is CASSLIGNEKLFF. Variable domain in full (rest from reference TRBV11-2 and TRBJ1-4): EAGVAQSPRYKIIEKRQSVAFWCNPISGHATLYWYQQILGQGPKLLIQFQNNGVVDDSQLPKDRFSAERLKGVDSTLKIQPAKLEDSAVYLCASSLIGNEKLFFGSGTQLSVL.